This T cell receptor beta chain is drawn from a study of Graves' ophthalmopathy and Graves' hyperthyroidism. Deletions cut 3 bases from V and 6 bases from J, with 12 bases between. The CDR3 totals 13 residues. CDR3 regions of TCR beta were amplified from RNA transcripts. Amplification began with first-round RT-PCR using HTBI primers, then second-round multiplex PCR was performed. TCRdb passed the multiplex PCR reads through MiXCR, listing each CDR3 protein once. The table lists a few hundred thousand distinct CDR3 sequences, approximately 20% of them singletons. Disease in donors with ophthalmopathy had moderate-to-severe activity, CAS ≥3, NOSPECS ≥4 and under 3 months' duration.

This clonotype originated in a woman aged 18-29 years with Graves' ophthalmopathy. Sequenced sample: peripheral blood. The chain links TRBV12-3 or TRBV12-4 to TRBJ2-7, with D perhaps TRBD2 (6 bases). CDR3 amino acids: CASSLAGSGEQYF. In DNA, the CDR3 is TGTGCCAGCAGTTTGGCCGGGAGCGGCGAGCAGTACTTC.